Each of the 10 T cell receptor beta chains below was sequenced from the same sample in a study of cytomegalovirus exposure and HLA in healthy donors. The PCR used 60 Vbeta and 13 Jbeta primers. Produced via immunoSEQ multiplex PCR; TCRdb's table is partial and in-frame only. Of over 65,000 clones listed, about four fifths are singletons. Material for sequencing was PBMCs. The receptors were sampled from a woman under 40 in good health and CMV-seronegative.

The J gene is TRBJ1-2, the V gene TRBV11-2, with D possibly matching TRBD1 (5 bases). Germline assignment: CDR1 SGHAT and CDR2 FQNNGV. This CDR3 is built from 16 residues. The V and J ends lost 2 bases and 4 bases respectively, with 17 bases between them. The CDR3: CASSLIPVGGVYGYTF. In DNA, the CDR3 is TGTGCCAGCAGCTTAATCCCCGTGGGGGGGGTCTATGGCTACACCTTC.

Here the CDR3 DNA reads TGTGCCAGCAGTTCCCCCACCGAGAACTATGGCTACACCTTC. Amino acid sequence: CASSSPTENYGYTF. V is TRBV13 and J is TRBJ1-2; D is unclear. The CDR3 has 14 amino acids. The V gene's germline CDR1 is PRHDT and CDR2 FYEKMQ (reference sequence). V was pared by 6 bases and J by 2 bases, with 13 bases between.

The CDR3 DNA reads as TGTGCCAGCAGTGATCGGTCATACTCCTCCGGAAACACCATATATTTT. Its translation is CASSDRSYSSGNTIYF. The chain links TRBV6-1 to TRBJ1-3; no reliable D call. V was clipped by 3 bases and J by 4 bases, with 16 bases between them. Germline CDR1 is MNHNS and CDR2 is SASEGT. The CDR3 loop spans 16 amino acids.

The chain uses TRBV5-5 and TRBJ1-1, with a weak D call TRBD1 (6 bases). CDR1 and CDR2 from the germline V gene are SGHKS and YYEKEE (reference sequence). The CDR3 is 18 residues long. Trimming left V 3 bases short and J 1 base short, with 22 bases between. The DNA of the CDR3 is TGTGCCAGCAGCTCCGTCCTGCGACGGGACACCCCGAACACTGAAGCTTTCTTT. This encodes CASSSVLRRDTPNTEAFF.

The CDR3 region is CASSEGLAGREQFF. The CDR3 DNA reads TGTGCCAGCAGTGAAGGACTAGCGGGCAGGGAGCAGTTCTTC. This sequence joins TRBV2 and TRBJ2-1; 10 bases agree with TRBD2. Per germline, CDR1 SNHLY and CDR2 FYNNEI. The CDR3 contains 14 residues. V shed 1 base, J shed 10 bases, and the junction held 4 bases outside the gene matches.

This sequence joins TRBV18 and TRBJ2-7, with 8 bases matching TRBD1. In germline, CDR1 is KGHSH, CDR2 LQKENI. The CDR3 length is 15 residues. With 1 base clipped from V and 1 base from J, the junction kept 3 bases outside the gene matches. The CDR3 DNA follows: TGTGCCAGCTCACCACTGGACAGGGCTTCCTACGAGCAGTACTTC. It specifies CASSPLDRASYEQYF.

This sequence joins TRBV27 and TRBJ1-1; TRBD1 agrees at 9 bases. V trimming: 2 bases; J trimming: 3 bases; junction bases outside the gene matches: 4. The CDR3 is 15 residues long. The germline CDR1 and CDR2 sequences are MNHEY and SMNVEV (reference sequence). CDR3 in DNA: TGTGCCAGCAGTTTACGAGGACAGGGGTACACTGAAGCTTTCTTT. This codes for CASSLRGQGYTEAFF.

V gene TRBV10-1 combines with J gene TRBJ2-5; D is undetermined. Per germline, CDR1 WNHNN and CDR2 SYGVQD (reference sequence). The CDR3 loop spans 12 amino acids. V lost 5 bases to trimming and J lost 0 bases, with 4 bases between them. As DNA, the CDR3 is TGCGCCAGCAGTTCTGACCAAGAGACCCAGTACTTC. Amino acids: CASSSDQETQYF.

The gene calls are TRBV9 and TRBJ1-2; 7 bases fit TRBD1. Germline V lookup: CDR1 SGDLS, CDR2 YYNGEE. The CDR3 totals 13 residues. J lost 2 bases, V lost 4 bases, and 2 bases had no gene match. The CDR3 protein is CASSPDRNYGYTF. The CDR3, as DNA: TGTGCCAGCAGCCCGGACAGGAACTATGGCTACACCTTC.

The chain carries TRBV5-1 and TRBJ1-5; tentative D call: TRBD1 (6 bases). The CDR3 runs 16 residues. Per germline, CDR1 SGHRS and CDR2 YFSETQ. Trimming shortened V by 0 bases and J by 0 bases, and 10 bases separated the two germline ends. In nucleotides, the CDR3 is TGCGCCAGCAGCTTGGACAGGGCGAATAGCAATCAGCCCCAGCATTTT. This translates into CASSLDRANSNQPQHF.